This TCR beta chain is drawn from a study of PD-1 and CTLA-4 blockade in melanoma. V shed 5 bases and J shed 5 bases, with 12 bases lying between them. This CDR3 is built from 13 residues. Germline V CDR1 and CDR2: LGHNA, YSLEER. Assay: immunoSEQ multiplex PCR; the TCRdb copy retains only in-frame clones and omits some. The sample consists of 25,000 to 40,000 clones, about 87% of them appearing once. The gene calls are TRBV4-3 and TRBJ1-2; D is possibly TRBD1 (5 bases). Sequenced material: CD8+ T cells from peripheral blood, taken from a patient given anti-PD-1 treatment. The TCR was taken from a human donor with melanoma. CDR3 sequence: CASSEGQGYGYTF. In nucleotides, the CDR3 is TGCGCCAGCAGCGAAGGGCAGGGATATGGCTACACCTTC.